This T cell receptor (beta chain) stems from a study of shared T cell receptors in the human thymus. Germline V gives CDR1 SGHRS, CDR2 YFSETQ. The ends were cut back, 3 bases at V and 9 bases at J, with 25 bases in the middle. CDR3 length: 17 residues. Using immunoSEQ multiplex PCR, the repertoire was profiled, and TCRdb retains in-frame clones only, with some absent. The sample has 600,000 to 900,000 clones, approximately 83% seen once. These data also formed part of another study, on human thymus T cells. In that study: Related work found strong thymic repertoire overlap between unrelated individuals.

The TCR was taken from a girl in the first two years of life with a congenital heart defect. The rearrangement links TRBV5-1 to TRBJ2-1; D may be TRBD2 (6 bases). Sequencing input: thymocytes. In DNA, the CDR3 is TGCGCCAGCAGCTGGGGGGTACGGGACTCCTCGTTCGGTGAGCAGTTCTTC. Protein sequence: CASSWGVRDSSFGEQFF.